The sequence of this T cell receptor (beta chain) was determined in a study of blood T cell repertoires in COVID-19. Study in general: Sites across the United States, Italy and Spain contributed samples from acute and convalescent COVID-19. Sources were T cells, B-cell-depleted T cells, or PBMCs; the material itself was cDNA or gDNA.

This CDR3 comprises 16 residues. V lost 5 bases and J lost 3, with 19 bases in between. Germline loops: CDR1 MDHEN, CDR2 SYDVKM. Original processing methods: Nucleated cell counts were estimated from reference gene primer amplification. Assay used: immunoSEQ multiplex PCR; TCRdb lists only in-frame clones, some missing. V and J calls and clone size are copied from that table; D and trimming were computed from the DNA. Of roughly 160,000 clones listed, 74% were seen once; the top ten hold about 3%. The sample was peripheral blood. The clonotype comes from a woman aged 80 or over with acute or convalescent COVID-19. V and J are TRBV28 and TRBJ1-2, with a tentative D call TRBD1 (5 bases). CDR3 DNA sequence: TGTGCCAGCAGTCCTCTCGGCGGGGGATATGACTATGGCTACACCTTC. Protein sequence: CASSPLGGGYDYGYTF.